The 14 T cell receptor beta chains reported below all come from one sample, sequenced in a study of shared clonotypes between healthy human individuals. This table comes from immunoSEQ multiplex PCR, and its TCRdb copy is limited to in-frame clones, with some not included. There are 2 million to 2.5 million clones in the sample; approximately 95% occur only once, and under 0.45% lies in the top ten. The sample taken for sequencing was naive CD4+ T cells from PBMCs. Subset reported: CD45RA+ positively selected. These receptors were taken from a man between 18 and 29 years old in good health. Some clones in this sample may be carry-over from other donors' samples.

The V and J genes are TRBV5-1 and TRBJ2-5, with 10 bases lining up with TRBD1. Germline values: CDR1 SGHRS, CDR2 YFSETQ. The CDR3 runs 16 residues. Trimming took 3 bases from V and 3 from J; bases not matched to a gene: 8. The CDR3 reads CASSSGTGAREETQYF. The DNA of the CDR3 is TGCGCCAGCAGCTCCGGGACAGGGGCTAGGGAAGAGACCCAGTACTTC. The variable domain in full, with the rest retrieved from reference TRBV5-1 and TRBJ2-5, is KAGVTQTPRYLIKTRGQQVTLSCSPISGHRSVSWYQQTPGQGLQFLFEYFSETQRNKGNFPGRFSGRQFSNSRSEMNVSTLELGDSALYLCASSSGTGAREETQYFGPGTRLLVL.

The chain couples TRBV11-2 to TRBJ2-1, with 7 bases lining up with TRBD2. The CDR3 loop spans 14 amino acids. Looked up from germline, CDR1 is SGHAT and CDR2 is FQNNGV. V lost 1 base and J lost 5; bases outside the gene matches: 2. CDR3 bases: TGTGCCAGCAGCTTAGCGGGAGGCCACAATGAGCAGTTCTTC. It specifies CASSLAGGHNEQFF.

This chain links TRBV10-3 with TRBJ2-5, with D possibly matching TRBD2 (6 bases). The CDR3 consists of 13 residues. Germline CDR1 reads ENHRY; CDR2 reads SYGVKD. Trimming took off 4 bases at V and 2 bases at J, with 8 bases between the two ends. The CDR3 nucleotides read TGTGCCATCAGTGGCGGGACTCAAGAGACCCAGTACTTC. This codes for CAISGGTQETQYF.

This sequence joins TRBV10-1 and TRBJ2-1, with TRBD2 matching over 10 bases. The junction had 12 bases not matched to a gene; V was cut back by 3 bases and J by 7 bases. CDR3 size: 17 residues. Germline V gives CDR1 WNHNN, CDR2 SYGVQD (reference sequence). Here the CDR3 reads CASSDSSGSWWKNEQFF. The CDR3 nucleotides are TGCGCCAGCAGTGATTCTAGCGGGAGTTGGTGGAAGAATGAGCAGTTCTTC.

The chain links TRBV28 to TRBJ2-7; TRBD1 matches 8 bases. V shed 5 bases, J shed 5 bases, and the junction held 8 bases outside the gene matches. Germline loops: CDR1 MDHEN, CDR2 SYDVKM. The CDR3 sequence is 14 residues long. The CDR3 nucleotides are TGTGCCAGCAGTGAGTGGACAGGGAACGACGAGCAGTACTTC. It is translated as CASSEWTGNDEQYF.

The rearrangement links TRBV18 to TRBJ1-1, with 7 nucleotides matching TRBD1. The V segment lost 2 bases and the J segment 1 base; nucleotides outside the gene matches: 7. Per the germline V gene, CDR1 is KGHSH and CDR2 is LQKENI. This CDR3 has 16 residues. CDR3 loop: CASSPTGVTWNTEAFF. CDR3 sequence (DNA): TGTGCCAGCTCACCAACAGGGGTCACTTGGAACACTGAAGCTTTCTTT. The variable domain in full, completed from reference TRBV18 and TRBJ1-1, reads NAGVMQNPRHLVRRRGQEARLRCSPMKGHSHVYWYRQLPEEGLKFMVYLQKENIIDESGMPKERFSAEFPKEGPSILRIQQVVRGDSAAYFCASSPTGVTWNTEAFFGQGTRLTVV.

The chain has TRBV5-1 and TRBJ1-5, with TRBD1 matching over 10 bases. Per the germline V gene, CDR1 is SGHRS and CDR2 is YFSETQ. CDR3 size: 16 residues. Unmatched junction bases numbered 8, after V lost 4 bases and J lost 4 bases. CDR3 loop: CASSPGDRGLNQPQHF. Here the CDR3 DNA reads TGCGCCAGCAGCCCGGGGGACAGGGGCCTAAATCAGCCCCAGCATTTT.

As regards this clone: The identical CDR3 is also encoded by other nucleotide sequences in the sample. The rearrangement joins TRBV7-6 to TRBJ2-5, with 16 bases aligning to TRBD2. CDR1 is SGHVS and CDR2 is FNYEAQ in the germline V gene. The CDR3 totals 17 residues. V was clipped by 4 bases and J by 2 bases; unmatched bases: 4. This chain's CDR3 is CASSSGLAGGGQETQYF. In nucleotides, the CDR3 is TGTGCCAGCAGCTCGGGACTAGCGGGAGGGGGACAAGAGACCCAGTACTTC.

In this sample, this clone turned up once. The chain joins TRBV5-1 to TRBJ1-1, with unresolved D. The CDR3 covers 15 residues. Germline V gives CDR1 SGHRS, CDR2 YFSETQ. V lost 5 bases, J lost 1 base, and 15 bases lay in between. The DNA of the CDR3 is TGCGCCAGCAGAATGAACGGTAACGGGAACACTGAAGCTTTCTTT. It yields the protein CASRMNGNGNTEAFF.

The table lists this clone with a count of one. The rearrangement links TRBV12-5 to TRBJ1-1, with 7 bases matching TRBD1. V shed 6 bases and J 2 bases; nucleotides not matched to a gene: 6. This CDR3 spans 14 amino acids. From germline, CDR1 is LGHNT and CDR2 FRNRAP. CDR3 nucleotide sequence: TGTGCTAGTGGAGGGGGCTCCTTAAACACTGAAGCTTTCTTT. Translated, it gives CASGGGSLNTEAFF.

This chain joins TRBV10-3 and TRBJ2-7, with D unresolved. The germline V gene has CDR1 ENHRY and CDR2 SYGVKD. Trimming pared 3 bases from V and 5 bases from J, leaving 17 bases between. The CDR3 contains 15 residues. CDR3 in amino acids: CAISDPGMARHEQYF. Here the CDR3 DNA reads TGTGCCATCAGTGATCCAGGCATGGCTCGCCACGAGCAGTACTTC.

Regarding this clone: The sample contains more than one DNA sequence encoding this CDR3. CDR3 sequence (DNA): TGTGCCAGCAGTTTATCGGTAGGTCAGCCCCAGCATTTT. It codes for CASSLSVGQPQHF. The V call is TRBV28, the J call TRBJ1-5; D gene uncertain. With 1 base removed from V and 6 bases from J, the gap between germline ends came to 7 bases. CDR3 length: 13 amino acids. Germline-derived CDR1 and CDR2 are MDHEN and SYDVKM.

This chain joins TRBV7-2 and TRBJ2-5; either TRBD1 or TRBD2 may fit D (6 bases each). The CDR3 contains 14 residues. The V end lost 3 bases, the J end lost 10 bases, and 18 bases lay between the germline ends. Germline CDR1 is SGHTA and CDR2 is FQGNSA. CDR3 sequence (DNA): TGTGCCAGCAGCTTGCCGGGACTGGGGGCCCGCCAGTACTTC. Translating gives CASSLPGLGARQYF.

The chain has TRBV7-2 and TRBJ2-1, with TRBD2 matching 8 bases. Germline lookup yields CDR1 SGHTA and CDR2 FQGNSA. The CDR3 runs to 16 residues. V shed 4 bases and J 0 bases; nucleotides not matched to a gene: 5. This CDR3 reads CASSYSGSGSYNEQFF. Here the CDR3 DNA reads TGTGCCAGCAGCTACAGCGGGAGTGGCTCCTACAATGAGCAGTTCTTC.